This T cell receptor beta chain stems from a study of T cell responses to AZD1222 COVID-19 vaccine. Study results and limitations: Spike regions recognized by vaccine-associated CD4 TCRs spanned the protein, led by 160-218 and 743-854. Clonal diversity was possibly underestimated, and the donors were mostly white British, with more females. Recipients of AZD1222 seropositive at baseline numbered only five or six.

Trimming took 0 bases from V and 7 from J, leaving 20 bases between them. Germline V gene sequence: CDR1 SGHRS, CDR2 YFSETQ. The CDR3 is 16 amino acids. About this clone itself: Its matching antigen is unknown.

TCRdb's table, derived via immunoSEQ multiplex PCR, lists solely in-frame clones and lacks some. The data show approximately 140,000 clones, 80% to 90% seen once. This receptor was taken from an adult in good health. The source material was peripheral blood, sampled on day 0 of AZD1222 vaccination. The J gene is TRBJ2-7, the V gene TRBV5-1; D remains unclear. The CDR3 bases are TGCGCCAGCAGCTTGGTGGTCGGAACTCCCGAGAAGGAGCAGTACTTC. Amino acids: CASSLVVGTPEKEQYF.